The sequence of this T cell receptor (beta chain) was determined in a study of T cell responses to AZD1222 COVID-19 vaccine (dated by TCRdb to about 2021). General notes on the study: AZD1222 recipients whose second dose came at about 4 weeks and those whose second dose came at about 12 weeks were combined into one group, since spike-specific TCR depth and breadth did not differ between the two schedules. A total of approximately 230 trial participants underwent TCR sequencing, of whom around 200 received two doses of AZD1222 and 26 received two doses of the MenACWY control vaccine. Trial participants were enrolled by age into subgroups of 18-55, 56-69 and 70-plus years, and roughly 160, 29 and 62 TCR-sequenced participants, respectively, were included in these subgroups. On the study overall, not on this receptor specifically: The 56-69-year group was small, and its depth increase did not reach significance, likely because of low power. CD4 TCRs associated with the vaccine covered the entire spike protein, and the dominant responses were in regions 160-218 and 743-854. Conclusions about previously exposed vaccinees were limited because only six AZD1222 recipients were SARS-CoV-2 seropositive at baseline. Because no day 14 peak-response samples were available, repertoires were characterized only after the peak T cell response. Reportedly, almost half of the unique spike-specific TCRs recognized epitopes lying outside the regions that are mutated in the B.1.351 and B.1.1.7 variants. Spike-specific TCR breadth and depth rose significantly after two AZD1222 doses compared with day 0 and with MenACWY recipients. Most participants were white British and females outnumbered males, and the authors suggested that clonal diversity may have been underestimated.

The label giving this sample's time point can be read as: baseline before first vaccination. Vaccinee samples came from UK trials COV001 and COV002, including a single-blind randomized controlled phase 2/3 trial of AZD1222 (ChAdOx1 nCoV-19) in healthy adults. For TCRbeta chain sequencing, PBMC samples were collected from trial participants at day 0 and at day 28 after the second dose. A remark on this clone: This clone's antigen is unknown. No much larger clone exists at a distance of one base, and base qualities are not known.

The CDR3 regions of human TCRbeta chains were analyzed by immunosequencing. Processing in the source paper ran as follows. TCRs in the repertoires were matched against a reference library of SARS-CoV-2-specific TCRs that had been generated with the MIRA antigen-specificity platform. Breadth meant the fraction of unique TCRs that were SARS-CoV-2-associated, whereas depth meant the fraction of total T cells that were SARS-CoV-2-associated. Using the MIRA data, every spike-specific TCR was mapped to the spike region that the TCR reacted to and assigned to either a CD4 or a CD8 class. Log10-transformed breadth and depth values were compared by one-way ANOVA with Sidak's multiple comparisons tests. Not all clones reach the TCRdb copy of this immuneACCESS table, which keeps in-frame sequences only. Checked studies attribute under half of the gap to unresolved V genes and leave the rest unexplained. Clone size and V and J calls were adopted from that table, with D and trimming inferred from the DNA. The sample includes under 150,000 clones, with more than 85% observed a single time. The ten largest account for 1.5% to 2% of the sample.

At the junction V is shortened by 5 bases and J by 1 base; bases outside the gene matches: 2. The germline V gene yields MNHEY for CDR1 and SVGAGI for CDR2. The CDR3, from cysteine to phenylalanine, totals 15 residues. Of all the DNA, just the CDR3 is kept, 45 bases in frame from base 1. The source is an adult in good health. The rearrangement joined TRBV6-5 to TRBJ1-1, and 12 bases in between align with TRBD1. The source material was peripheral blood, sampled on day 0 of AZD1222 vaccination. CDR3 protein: CASSRDRGPNTEAFF. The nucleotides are TGTGCCAGCAGTCGGGACAGGGGGCCGAACACTGAAGCTTTCTTT.